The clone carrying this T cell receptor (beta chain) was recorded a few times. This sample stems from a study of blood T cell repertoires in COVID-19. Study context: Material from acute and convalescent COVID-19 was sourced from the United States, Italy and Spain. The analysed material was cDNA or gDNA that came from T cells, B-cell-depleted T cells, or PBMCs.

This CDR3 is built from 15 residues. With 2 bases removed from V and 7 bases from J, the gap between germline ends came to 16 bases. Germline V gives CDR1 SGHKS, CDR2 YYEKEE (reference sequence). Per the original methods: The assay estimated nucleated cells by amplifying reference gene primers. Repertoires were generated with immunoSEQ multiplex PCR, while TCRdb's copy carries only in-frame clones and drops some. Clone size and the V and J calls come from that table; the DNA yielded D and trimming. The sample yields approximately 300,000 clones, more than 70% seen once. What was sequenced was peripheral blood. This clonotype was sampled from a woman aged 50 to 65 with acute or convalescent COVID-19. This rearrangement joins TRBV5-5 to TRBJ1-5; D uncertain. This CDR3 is CASSFELGLGQPQHF. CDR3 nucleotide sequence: TGTGCCAGCAGCTTTGAGCTGGGTCTGGGCCAGCCCCAGCATTTT. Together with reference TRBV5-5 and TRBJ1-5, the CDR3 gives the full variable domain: DAGVTQSPTHLIKTRGQQVTLRCSPISGHKSVSWYQQVLGQGPQFIFQYYEKEERGRGNFPDRFSARQFPNYSSELNVNALLLGDSALYLCASSFELGLGQPQHFGDGTRLSIL.